The 19 T cell receptor beta chains below all came from one sample that was sequenced in a study of T cells expressing NK-cell markers. TCRdb re-called the 5' RACE reads; one entry per CDR3 protein, DNA not given. The listing contains 350,000 to 400,000 distinct CDR3 sequences. Sequenced material: blood T cells: a sorted CD56 or NKG2C T cell subset, CD4+ or CD8+ T cells, or bulk PBMC T cells (not recorded which). All receptors come from a woman in her 50s in good health.

This chain links TRBV4-1 with TRBJ2-5; TCRdb's assignment of TRBD2 cannot be checked, as there is no DNA. The length of the CDR3 is 15 residues. The germline gives CDR1 MGHRA, CDR2 YSYEKL. The CDR3 spells CASGSHLAGQETQYF.

The rearrangement links TRBV15 to TRBJ2-5; there is no DNA to check the TCRdb D call of TRBD2. From germline, CDR1 is LNHNV and CDR2 YYDKDF (reference sequence). The CDR3 consists of 15 residues. This chain's CDR3 is CATSRGSRAQETQYF.

The V call is TRBV7-9, the J call TRBJ1-1; TCRdb returns TRBD1, unconfirmable since there is no DNA. CDR3 size: 14 residues. The germline CDR1 and CDR2 sequences are SEHNR and FQNEAQ (reference sequence). The CDR3 spells CASSLAQGWTEAFF.

The chain links TRBV27 to TRBJ2-5; TCRdb calls TRBD1, which cannot be checked without DNA. This CDR3 spans 13 amino acids. Per the germline V gene, CDR1 is MNHEY and CDR2 is SMNVEV (reference sequence). The CDR3 here is CASSPGGPGTQYF.

The rearrangement joins TRBV10-1 to TRBJ2-3; without DNA, the TCRdb call of TRBD2 cannot be checked. Germline V gives CDR1 WNHNN, CDR2 SYGVQD (reference sequence). The CDR3 consists of 14 residues. Here the CDR3 reads CASWGGRAEDTQYF.

V gene TRBV7-3 combines with J gene TRBJ2-5; as DNA is missing, the TRBD2 call by TCRdb cannot be tested. Germline V gene lookup returns CDR1 SGHTA and CDR2 FQGTGA. The CDR3 runs to 14 residues. This chain's CDR3 is CASSPSSGSETQYF. The variable domain in full, completed from reference TRBV7-3 and TRBJ2-5, reads GAGVSQTPSNKVTEKGKYVELRCDPISGHTALYWYRQSLGQGPEFLIYFQGTGAADDSGLPNDRFFAVRPEGSVSTLKIQRTERGDSAVYLCASSPSSGSETQYFGPGTRLLVL.

This rearrangement joins TRBV4-1 to TRBJ1-2; the D call from TCRdb, TRBD1, cannot be confirmed without DNA. Germline V lookup: CDR1 MGHRA, CDR2 YSYEKL. There are 13 residues in the CDR3. CDR3 sequence: CASSQDMGGGYTF.

This chain links TRBV29-1 with TRBJ1-1; TCRdb's D call, TRBD1, is unchecked because there is no DNA. The CDR3 loop spans 15 amino acids. Germline CDR1 SQVTM, CDR2 ANQGSEA. The chain's CDR3 is CSVRGGTGWGTEAFF.

The chain combines TRBV12-3 or TRBV12-4 with TRBJ2-5. The CDR3 extends over 13 amino acids. CDR3 in amino acids: CASGVAVQETQYF.

The genes are TRBV20-1 and TRBJ2-1; checking the TCRdb D call of TRBD2 is not possible without DNA. There are 15 residues in the CDR3. In germline, CDR1 is DFQATT, CDR2 SNEGSKA (reference sequence). CDR3 protein: CSARSGSQSYNEQFF.

The gene calls are TRBV10-1 and TRBJ2-3; TCRdb reports TRBD2, a call that lacks DNA to check it against. Germline V gene data show CDR1 as WNHNN and CDR2 as SYGVQD (reference sequence). This CDR3 region has 17 residues. CDR3 region: CASSEHRLAGNTDTQYF.

This rearrangement joins TRBV7-3 to TRBJ2-3. The CDR3 is made up of 14 amino acids. CDR1 is SGHTA and CDR2 is FQGTGA in the germline V gene. CDR3 residues: CASSRRVDAHTQYF.

V gene TRBV6-6 combines with J gene TRBJ2-5; there is no DNA to check the TCRdb D call of TRBD2. CDR3 length: 12 residues. Germline-derived CDR1 and CDR2 are MNHNY and SVGAGI (reference sequence). CDR3: CASGKSRRDQYF.

The chain recombines TRBV11-3 with TRBJ1-3. This CDR3 comprises 13 residues. Germline V lookup: CDR1 SGHNT, CDR2 YENEEA. CDR3 loop: CASSPREANTIYF.

The rearrangement links TRBV2 to TRBJ2-5. Germline V gene data show CDR1 as SNHLY and CDR2 as FYNNEI. This CDR3 contains 13 residues. The chain's CDR3 is CASSVSAGETQYF.

V usage is TRBV29-1 and J usage is TRBJ1-4; the D gene TCRdb calls, TRBD1, cannot be checked with no DNA. The CDR3 has 15 residues. Germline V lookup: CDR1 SQVTM, CDR2 ANQGSEA. The CDR3 loop reads CSVEGVGGNLEKLFF. Supplemented by reference TRBV29-1 and TRBJ1-4, the full variable domain reads SAVISQKPSRDICQRGTSLTIQCQVDSQVTMMFWYRQQPGQSLTLIATANQGSEATYESGFVIDKFPISRPNLTFSTLTVSNMSPEDSSIYLCSVEGVGGNLEKLFFGSGTQLSVL.

The CDR3 protein is CASSIQREYDEQFF. J is TRBJ2-1 and V is TRBV6-5; TCRdb's D call, TRBD2, is unchecked because there is no DNA. The CDR3 totals 14 residues. The germline gives CDR1 MNHEY, CDR2 SVGAGI.

This rearrangement joins TRBV5-1 to TRBJ2-3; checking the TCRdb D call of TRBD2 is not possible without DNA. Germline V lookup: CDR1 SGHRS, CDR2 YFSETQ. This CDR3 contains 15 residues. CDR3: CASSFGAAGTDTQYF.

The chain couples TRBV14 to TRBJ2-1; TCRdb's D call of TRBD1 is untestable without DNA. This CDR3 comprises 15 residues. The germline gives CDR1 SGHDN, CDR2 FVKESK. CDR3 sequence reads: CASALTQGAQNEQFF.